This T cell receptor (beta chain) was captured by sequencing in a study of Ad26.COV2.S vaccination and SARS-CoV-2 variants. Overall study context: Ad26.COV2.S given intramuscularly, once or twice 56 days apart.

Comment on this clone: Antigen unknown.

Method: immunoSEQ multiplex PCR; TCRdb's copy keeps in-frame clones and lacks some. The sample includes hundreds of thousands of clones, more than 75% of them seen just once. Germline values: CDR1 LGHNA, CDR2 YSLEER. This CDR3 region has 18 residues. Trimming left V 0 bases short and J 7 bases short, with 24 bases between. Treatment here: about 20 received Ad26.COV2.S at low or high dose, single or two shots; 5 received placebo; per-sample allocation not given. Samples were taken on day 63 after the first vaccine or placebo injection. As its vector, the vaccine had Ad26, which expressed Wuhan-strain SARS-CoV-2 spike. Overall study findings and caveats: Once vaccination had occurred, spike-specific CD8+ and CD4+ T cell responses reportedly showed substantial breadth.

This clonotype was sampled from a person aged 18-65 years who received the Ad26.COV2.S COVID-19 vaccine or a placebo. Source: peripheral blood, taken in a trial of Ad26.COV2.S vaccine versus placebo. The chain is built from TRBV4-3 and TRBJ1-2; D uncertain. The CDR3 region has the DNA TGCGCCAGCAGCCAAGATAGCCGGGTACACAGTCTTTTCTTTGGCTACACCTTC. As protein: CASSQDSRVHSLFFGYTF.